Sequencing of this TCR beta chain was carried out in a study of blood T cell repertoires in COVID-19. Background on the study: From the United States, Italy and Spain came samples of acute and convalescent COVID-19. Nucleic acid was either cDNA or gDNA, and it came from T cells, B-cell-depleted T cells, or PBMCs.

Germline assignment: CDR1 MDHEN and CDR2 SYDVKM. The CDR3 extends over 16 amino acids. V lost 2 bases, J lost 8 bases, and 14 bases stayed unmatched. This table comes from immunoSEQ multiplex PCR, and its TCRdb copy is limited to in-frame clones, with some not included. The top ten clones hold roughly 2.5% of a sample with approximately 70,000 clones, roughly 84% of them seen once. This clone has only a few counts. This chain links TRBV28 with TRBJ1-2; 7 bases are a match to TRBD1. This TCR derives from an older man with active or convalescent COVID-19. The sequenced sample was peripheral blood. The CDR3 here is CASSLNGPGGPLGYTF. DNA of the CDR3: TGTGCCAGCAGTTTAAATGGGCCAGGGGGTCCACTGGGCTACACCTTC.